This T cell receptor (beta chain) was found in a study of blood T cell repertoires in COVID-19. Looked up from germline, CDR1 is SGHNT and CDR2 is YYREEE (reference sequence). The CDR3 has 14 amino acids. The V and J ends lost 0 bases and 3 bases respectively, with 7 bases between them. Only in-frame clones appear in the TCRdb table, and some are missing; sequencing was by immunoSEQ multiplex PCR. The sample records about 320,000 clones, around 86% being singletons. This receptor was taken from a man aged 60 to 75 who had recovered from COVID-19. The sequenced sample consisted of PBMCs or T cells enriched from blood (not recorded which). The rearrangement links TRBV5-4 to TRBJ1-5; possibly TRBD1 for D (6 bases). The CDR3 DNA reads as TGTGCCAGCAGCTTGGCAGGGGTCAATCAGCCCCAGCATTTT. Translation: CASSLAGVNQPQHF. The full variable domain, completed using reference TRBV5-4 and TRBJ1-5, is ETGVTQSPTHLIKTRGQQVTLRCSSQSGHNTVSWYQQALGQGPQFIFQYYREEENGRGNFPPRFSGLQFPNYSSELNVNALELDDSALYLCASSLAGVNQPQHFGDGTRLSIL.